A single sample gave rise to the 10 T cell receptor beta chains below, sequenced in a study of T cells in Graves' hyperthyroidism and ophthalmopathy. It was RNA transcripts that yielded the amplified TCR beta CDR3 regions. An initial round of RT-PCR targeting the TCR CDR3 relied on the HTBI primer set. TCRdb re-called the multiplex PCR reads with MiXCR, one entry per CDR3 protein. The repertoire has around 600,000 distinct CDR3 sequences, approximately 14% of them found once; the top ten carry roughly 7%. Sequenced: blood. These receptors were obtained from a woman in her late teens or twenties with Graves' ophthalmopathy.

This clonotype was recorded at least ten times. The chain carries TRBV10-3 and TRBJ1-1; 8 nucleotides line up with TRBD1. The ends lost 10 bases at V and 3 bases at J; junction bases unmatched: 10. Germline V gives CDR1 ENHRY, CDR2 SYGVKD. This CDR3 is built from 14 residues. The CDR3 DNA reads TGTGCCACAACCGCGATGACAGGGGACACTGAAGCTTTCTTT. It encodes CATTAMTGDTEAFF.

This clonotype was picked up many times. J is TRBJ2-1 and V is TRBV20-1; possible D gene TRBD2, 6 bases. CDR3 length: 16 amino acids. V was shortened by 3 bases and J by 4 bases, with 19 bases between the two germline ends. Germline CDR1 DFQATT, CDR2 SNEGSKA (reference sequence). CDR3 protein: CSASPEVAVMYNEQFF. CDR3 coding DNA: TGCAGTGCTAGCCCCGAGGTAGCGGTCATGTACAATGAGCAGTTCTTC.

The chain links TRBV29-1 to TRBJ1-2; D is unresolved. This CDR3 is 16 amino acids long. The ends were cut back, 0 bases at V and 5 bases at J, with 19 bases in the middle. The germline V gene has CDR1 SQVTM and CDR2 ANQGSEA. The CDR3 nucleotides read TGCAGCGTTGAAGATCTACATATCAGTCCCGGTTATGGCTACACCTTC. Its protein product is CSVEDLHISPGYGYTF.

This clonotype occurred many times. V and J are TRBV6-1 and TRBJ1-1; 12 bases align to TRBD1. CDR3 length equals 16 residues. Per the germline V gene, CDR1 is MNHNS and CDR2 is SASEGT. The V gene end was trimmed by 0 bases and the J gene end by 4 bases; junction bases not matched to a gene: 3. CDR3 bases: TGTGCCAGCAGTGAAGCACGGGGACAGGGGGCCACTGAAGCTTTCTTT. This codes for CASSEARGQGATEAFF.

The V gene is TRBV12-3 or TRBV12-4, the J gene TRBJ1-1, with 10 bases fitting TRBD1. CDR3 length: 15 amino acids. J was trimmed by 3 bases and V by 5 bases; bases with no gene match: 6. The CDR3 DNA follows: TGTGCCAGCAGTCCAGACAGGGGGCTTCACACTGAAGCTTTCTTT. It specifies CASSPDRGLHTEAFF.

The J gene is TRBJ2-3, the V gene TRBV3-1; 7 bases align to TRBD2. V lost 1 base and J lost 11; bases outside the gene matches: 9. The CDR3 runs to 14 residues. Per the germline V gene, CDR1 is LGHDT and CDR2 is YNNKEL (reference sequence). The CDR3 nucleotides read TGTGCCAGCAGCCAAGTTGGGAGCGGGACCGGGCAGTATTTT. Protein: CASSQVGSGTGQYF.

In regard to this clonotype: A read error may explain this, as a much larger clone is one base away. The V call is TRBV20-1, the J call TRBJ2-2; a weak D match, TRBD2 (5 bases). The CDR3 loop spans 12 amino acids. Germline lookup yields CDR1 DFQATT and CDR2 SNEGSKA (reference sequence). The CDR3 DNA reads TGCAGTGCTCTTGACCCCACCGGGGAGCTGCTTTTT. Protein product: CSALDPTGELLF.

This clonotype was seen only a few times. This chain links TRBV6-1 with TRBJ1-1, with 10 bases that match TRBD1. This CDR3 spans 20 amino acids. The trim removed 4 bases at V and 5 bases at J, leaving 22 bases unmatched. The germline V gene has CDR1 MNHNS and CDR2 SASEGT. The CDR3 bases are TGTGCCAGCAGTGTCCCCCGGGACAGGGGATCCTTGGGCGTTAAGACTGAAGCTTTCTTT. This codes for CASSVPRDRGSLGVKTEAFF.

The chain is built from TRBV12-3 or TRBV12-4 and TRBJ2-2, with 7 bases aligning to TRBD2. The J segment lost 7 bases and the V segment lost 6 bases, leaving 8 bases of the junction unmatched. The CDR3 covers 14 residues. The CDR3 spells CASRLAIGGGELFF. As DNA, the CDR3 is TGTGCCAGCAGACTAGCGATCGGCGGCGGGGAGCTGTTTTTT.

In this sample, this clonotype turned up a few times. The J gene is TRBJ1-3, the V gene TRBV20-1; D remains unclear. The CDR3 extends over 14 amino acids. V lost 5 bases and J lost 0, with 11 bases in between. CDR1 and CDR2 from the germline V gene are DFQATT and SNEGSKA (reference sequence). Here the CDR3 DNA reads TGCAGTGCTTCAGCCAGGCTCTCTGGAAACACCATATATTTT. This sequence encodes CSASARLSGNTIYF.